Following are 2 T cell receptor delta chains from one sample sequenced in a study of gamma-delta T cells after stem cell transplantation (dated by TCRdb to 2015 to 2016). The protocol used for the library was RT-PCR. TCRdb lists the instrument as Illumina MiSeq. After TCRdb called clones again from the public reads with CATT, rows with identical DNA were merged. The sample profile shows 12,000 to 15,000 delta-chain clones; approximately 31% of them were found once. The leading ten clones occupy around 3.9% of the sample. Sequenced input: gamma-delta T cells. Every receptor here comes from a human donor. It is not recorded whose cells these are; they may come from a transplant donor.

Turning to this clone: Other DNA variants within this sample encode the same CDR3. This rearrangement joins TRDV1 to TRDJ1; 8 bases match TRDD3. V lost 5 bases to trimming and J lost 4 bases; unmatched junction nucleotides: 36. The CDR3 runs to 24 residues. Looked up from germline, CDR1 is TSWWSYY and CDR2 is QGS. CDR3 protein: CALGKGTLGLQPIFGDTGRDKLIF. The CDR3 DNA reads as TGTGCTCTTGGGAAGGGGACCCTGGGGCTACAGCCGATCTTTGGGGATACCGGGCGCGATAAACTCATCTTT.

The chain uses TRDV2 and TRDJ1; 7 nucleotides align to TRDD3. Germline V gene data show CDR1 as GEAIGNYY and CDR2 as EKD. V lost 0 bases to trimming and J lost 4 bases; unmatched junction nucleotides: 19. The CDR3 is 19 amino acids. CDR3 DNA sequence: TGTGCCTGTGACACCTCTCAACCCAGTACTGGGGAGGAGGGCGATAAACTCATCTTT. Its protein is CACDTSQPSTGEEGDKLIF.